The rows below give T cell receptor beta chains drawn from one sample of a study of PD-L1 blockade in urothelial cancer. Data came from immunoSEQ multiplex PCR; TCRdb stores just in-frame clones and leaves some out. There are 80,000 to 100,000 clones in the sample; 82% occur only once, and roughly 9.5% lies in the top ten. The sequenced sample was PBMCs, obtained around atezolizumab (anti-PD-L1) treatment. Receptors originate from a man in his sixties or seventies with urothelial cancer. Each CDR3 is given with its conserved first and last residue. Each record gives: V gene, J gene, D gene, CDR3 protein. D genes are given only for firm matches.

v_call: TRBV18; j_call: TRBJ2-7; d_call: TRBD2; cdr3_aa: CASSPTRGSGSHEQYF
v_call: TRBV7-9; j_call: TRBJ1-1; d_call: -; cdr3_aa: CASSLEGGDLNTATEAFF
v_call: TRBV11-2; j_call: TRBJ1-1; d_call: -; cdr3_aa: CASSLAAGPEAFF
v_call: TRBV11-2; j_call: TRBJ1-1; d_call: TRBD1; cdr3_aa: CASSLQTGWNTEAFF
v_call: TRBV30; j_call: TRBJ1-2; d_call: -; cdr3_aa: CAWSARLNYGYTF
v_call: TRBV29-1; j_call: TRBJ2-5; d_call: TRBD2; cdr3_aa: CSVGVGGRLETQYF
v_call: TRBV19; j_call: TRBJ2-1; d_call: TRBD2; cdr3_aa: CASSPSRTSETNNEQFF
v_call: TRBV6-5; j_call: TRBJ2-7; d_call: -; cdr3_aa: CASSSRDWGIYEQYF
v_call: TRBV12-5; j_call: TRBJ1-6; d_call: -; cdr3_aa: CASGLESYNSPLHF
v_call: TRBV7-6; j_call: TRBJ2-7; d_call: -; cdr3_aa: CASSPRAYEQYF
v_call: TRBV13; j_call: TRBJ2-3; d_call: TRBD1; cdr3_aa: CASSPNTGDPVGTDTQYF
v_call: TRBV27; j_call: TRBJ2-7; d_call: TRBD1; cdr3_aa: CASRPYQGDEQYF
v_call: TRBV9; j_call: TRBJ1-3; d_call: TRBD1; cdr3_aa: CASSDPGGGSGNTIYF
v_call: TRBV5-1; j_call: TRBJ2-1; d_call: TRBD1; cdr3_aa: CASSWGGQGPRNEQFF
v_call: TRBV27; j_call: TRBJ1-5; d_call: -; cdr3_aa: CASSLRGQPQHF
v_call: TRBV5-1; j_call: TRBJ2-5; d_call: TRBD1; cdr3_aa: CASSRRGQGGETQYF
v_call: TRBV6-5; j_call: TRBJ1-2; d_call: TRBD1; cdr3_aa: CASSLTGGYGYTF
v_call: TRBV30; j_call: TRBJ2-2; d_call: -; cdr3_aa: CAWIDRRFNTGELFF
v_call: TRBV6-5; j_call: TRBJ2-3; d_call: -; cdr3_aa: CAVRVRDSTDTQYF
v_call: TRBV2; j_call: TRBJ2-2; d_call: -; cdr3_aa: CASSDGAVPGELFF
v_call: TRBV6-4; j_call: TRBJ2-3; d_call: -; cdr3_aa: CASSDSGMGTDTQYF
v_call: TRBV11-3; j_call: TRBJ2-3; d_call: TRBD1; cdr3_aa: CASSPQGAPTDTQYF
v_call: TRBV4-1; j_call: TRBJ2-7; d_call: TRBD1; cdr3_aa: CASRDLGQGDYEQYF
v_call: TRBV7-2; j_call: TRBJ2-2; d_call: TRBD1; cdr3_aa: CASSSKQGIGELFF
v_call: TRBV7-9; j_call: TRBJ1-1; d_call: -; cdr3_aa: CASSFGGEHTEAFF
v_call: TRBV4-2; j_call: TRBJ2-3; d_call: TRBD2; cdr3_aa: CASSHSTSGYTDTQYF
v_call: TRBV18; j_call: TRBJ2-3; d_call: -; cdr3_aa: CASSPNQGSGDTQYF
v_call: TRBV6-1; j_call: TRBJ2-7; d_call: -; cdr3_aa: CASSFDNFSYEQYF
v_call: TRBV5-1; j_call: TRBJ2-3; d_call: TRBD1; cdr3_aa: CASSLQGDTDTQYF
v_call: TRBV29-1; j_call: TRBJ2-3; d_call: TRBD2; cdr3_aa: CSGSMAGRADTQYF
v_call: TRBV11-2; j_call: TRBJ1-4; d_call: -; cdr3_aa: CASSSPGIGEKLFF
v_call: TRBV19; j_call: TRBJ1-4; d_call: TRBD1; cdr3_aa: CASSLPLGQGNEKLFF
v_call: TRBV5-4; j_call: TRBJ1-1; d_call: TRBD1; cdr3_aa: CASSPPTGEDTEAFF
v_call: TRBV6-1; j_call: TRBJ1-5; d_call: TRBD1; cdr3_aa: CASSEARTGEEPQHF
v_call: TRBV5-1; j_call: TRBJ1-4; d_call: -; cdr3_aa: CASSPGTTLNEKLFF
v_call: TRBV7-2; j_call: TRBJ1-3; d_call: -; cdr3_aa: CASSLDGAGSGNTIYF
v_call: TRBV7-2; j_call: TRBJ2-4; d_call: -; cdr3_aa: CASSLSGDQNIQYF
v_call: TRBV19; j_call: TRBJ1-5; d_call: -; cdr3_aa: CASSIDRGKDSNQPQHF
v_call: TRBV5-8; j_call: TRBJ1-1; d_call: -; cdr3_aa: CASSLEAGIGPEAFF
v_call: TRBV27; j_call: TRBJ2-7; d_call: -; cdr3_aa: CASSLSPSGNYEQYF
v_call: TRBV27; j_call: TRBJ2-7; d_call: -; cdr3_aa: CASRADGSYEQYF
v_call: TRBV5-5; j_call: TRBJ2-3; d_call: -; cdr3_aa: CASSLRAATDTQYF
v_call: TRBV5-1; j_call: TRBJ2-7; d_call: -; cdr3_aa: CASSYTAFYEQYF
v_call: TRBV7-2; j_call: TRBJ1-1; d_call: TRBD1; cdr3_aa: CASSLMGQGDTEAFF